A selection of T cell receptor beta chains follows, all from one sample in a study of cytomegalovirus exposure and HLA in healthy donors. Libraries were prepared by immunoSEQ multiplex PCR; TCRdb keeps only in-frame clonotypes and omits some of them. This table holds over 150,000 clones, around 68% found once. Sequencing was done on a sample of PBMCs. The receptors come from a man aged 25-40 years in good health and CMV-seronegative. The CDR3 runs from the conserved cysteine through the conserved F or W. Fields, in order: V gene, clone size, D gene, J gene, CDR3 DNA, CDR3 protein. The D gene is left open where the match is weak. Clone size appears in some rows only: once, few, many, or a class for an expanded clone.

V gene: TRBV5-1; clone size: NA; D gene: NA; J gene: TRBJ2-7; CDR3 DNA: TGCGCCAGCAGCTCTCAGGGGAGCTCCTACGAGCAGTACTTC; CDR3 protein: CASSSQGSSYEQYF
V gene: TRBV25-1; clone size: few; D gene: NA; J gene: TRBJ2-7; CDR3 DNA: TGTGCCAGCAGTGAGGAGGGCGGTGCCTACGAGCAGTACTTC; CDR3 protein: CASSEEGGAYEQYF
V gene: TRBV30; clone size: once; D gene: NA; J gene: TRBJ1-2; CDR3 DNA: TGTGCCTGCCCGAGCCGAACAGGGTTCTATGGCTACACCTTC; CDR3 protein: CACPSRTGFYGYTF
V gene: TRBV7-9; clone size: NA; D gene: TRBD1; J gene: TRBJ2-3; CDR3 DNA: TGTGCCAGCAGCTACAGGGGGCGCCCAGATACGCAGTATTTT; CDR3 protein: CASSYRGRPDTQYF
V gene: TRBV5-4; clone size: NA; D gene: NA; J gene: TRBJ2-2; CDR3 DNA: TGTGCCAGCAGCCCGTGGACAGCCGCCGGGGAGCTGTTTTTT; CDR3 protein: CASSPWTAAGELFF
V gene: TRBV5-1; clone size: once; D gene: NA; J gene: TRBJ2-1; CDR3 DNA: TGCGCCAGCACAACAGGGCCACTCAATGAGCAGTTCTTC; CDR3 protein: CASTTGPLNEQFF
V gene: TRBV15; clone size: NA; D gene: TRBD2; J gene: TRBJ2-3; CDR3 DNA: TGTGCCACCAGCGAGGGGTGGGGAGGGGGCACAGATACGCAGTATTTT; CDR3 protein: CATSEGWGGGTDTQYF
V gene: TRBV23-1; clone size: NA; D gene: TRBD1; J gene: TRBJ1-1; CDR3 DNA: TGCGCCAGCAATTCAGGGGGCCAGGCTTTCTTT; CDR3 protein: CASNSGGQAFF
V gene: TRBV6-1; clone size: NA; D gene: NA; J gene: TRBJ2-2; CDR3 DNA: TGTGCCAGCAGTGAAACCGGGAAGACCGGGGAGCTGTTTTTT; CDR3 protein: CASSETGKTGELFF
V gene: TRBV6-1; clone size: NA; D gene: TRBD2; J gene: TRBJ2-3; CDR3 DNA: TGTGCCAGCAGAATAGCGGGGATAGATACGCAGTATTTT; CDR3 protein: CASRIAGIDTQYF
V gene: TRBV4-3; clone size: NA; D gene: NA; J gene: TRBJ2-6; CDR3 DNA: TGCGCCAGCAGCCAAGATCTCGGGGTCGGGGCCAACGTCCTGACTTTC; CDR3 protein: CASSQDLGVGANVLTF
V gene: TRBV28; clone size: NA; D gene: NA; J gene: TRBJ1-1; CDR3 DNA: TGTGCCAGCAGTCTTGAGGGTACTGAAGCTTTCTTT; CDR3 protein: CASSLEGTEAFF
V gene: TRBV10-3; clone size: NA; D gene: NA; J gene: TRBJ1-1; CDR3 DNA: TGTGCCATCAGTGAAGCAGGGCTCACTGAAGCTTTCTTT; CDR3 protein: CAISEAGLTEAFF
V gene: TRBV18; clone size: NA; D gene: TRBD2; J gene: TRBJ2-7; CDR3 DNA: TGTGCCAGCTCACCACTAGCGGGGGACCACTACGAGCAGTACTTC; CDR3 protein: CASSPLAGDHYEQYF
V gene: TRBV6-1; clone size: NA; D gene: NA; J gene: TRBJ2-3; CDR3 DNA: TGTGCCAGCAGTGTGAATCCTAGGAAAGATACGCAGTATTTT; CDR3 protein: CASSVNPRKDTQYF
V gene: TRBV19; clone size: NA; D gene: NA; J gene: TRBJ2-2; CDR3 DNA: TGTGCCAGTAGTATAGAGTTCGCGAACACCGGGGAGCTGTTTTTT; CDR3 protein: CASSIEFANTGELFF
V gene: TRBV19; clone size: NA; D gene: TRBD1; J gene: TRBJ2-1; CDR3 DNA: TGTGCCAGTAGCACCTTACTACCGGGACAGGGTTCCTACAATGAGCAGTTCTTC; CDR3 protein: CASSTLLPGQGSYNEQFF
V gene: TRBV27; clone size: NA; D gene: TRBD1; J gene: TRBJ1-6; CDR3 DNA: TGTGCCAGCAGTTTACAGGGGGCTATTAATTCACCCCTCCACTTT; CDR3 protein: CASSLQGAINSPLHF
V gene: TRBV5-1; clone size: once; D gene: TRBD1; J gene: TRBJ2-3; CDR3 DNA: TGCGCCAGCAGGGCGGGACAGGGGGCAACAGATACGCAGTATTTT; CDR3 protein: CASRAGQGATDTQYF
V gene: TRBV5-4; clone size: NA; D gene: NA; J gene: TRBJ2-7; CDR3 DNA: TGTGCCAGCAGCTTAGACACAGAGCAGTACTTC; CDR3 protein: CASSLDTEQYF
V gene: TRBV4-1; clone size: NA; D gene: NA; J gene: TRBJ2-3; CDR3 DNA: TGCGCCAGCAGCCAAGTGTCAGGAGATACGCAGTATTTT; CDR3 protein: CASSQVSGDTQYF
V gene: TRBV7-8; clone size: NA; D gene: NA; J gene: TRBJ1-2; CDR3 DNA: TGTGCCAGCAGCTTAAGGAGGTTGAGCTTGGATGGCTACACCTTC; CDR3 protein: CASSLRRLSLDGYTF
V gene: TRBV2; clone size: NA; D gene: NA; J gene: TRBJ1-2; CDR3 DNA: TGTGCCAGCAGTTTCACCAGGGAAGCTAACTATGGCTACACCTTC; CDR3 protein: CASSFTREANYGYTF
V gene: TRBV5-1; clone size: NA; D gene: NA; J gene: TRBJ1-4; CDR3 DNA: TGCGCCAGCAGTACAGGGTATAATGAAAAACTGTTTTTT; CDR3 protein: CASSTGYNEKLFF
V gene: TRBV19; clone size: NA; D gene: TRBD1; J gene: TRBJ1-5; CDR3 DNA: TGTGCCAGTATTCCAGGGGGGAACAATCAGCCCCAGCATTTT; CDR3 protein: CASIPGGNNQPQHF
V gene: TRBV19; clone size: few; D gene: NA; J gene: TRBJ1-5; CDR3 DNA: TGTGCCAGTAGTATGGGAGGGGATCAGCCCCAGAATTTT; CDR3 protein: CASSMGGDQPQNF
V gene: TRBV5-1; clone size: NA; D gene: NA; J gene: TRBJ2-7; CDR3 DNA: TGCGCCAGCAGCTTGATCCAGGGGCAGGGTAATCACGAGCAGTACTTC; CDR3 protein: CASSLIQGQGNHEQYF
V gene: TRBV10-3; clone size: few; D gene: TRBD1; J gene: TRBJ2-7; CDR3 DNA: TGTGCCATCAGTGAGACCCGACAGGGGTGCGAGCAGTACTTC; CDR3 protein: CAISETRQGCEQYF
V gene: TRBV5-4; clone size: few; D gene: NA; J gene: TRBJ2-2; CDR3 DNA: TGTGCCAGCAGCTTGGGGGCAGACAACACCGGGGAGCTGTTTTTT; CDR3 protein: CASSLGADNTGELFF
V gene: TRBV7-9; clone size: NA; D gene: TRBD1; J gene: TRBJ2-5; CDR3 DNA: TGTGCCAGCAGCTCGGGACAGTACCAAGAGACCCAGTACTTC; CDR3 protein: CASSSGQYQETQYF
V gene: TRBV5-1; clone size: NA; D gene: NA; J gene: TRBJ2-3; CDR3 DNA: TGCGCCAGCTCGCGGGGAAGCACAGATACGCAGTATTTT; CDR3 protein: CASSRGSTDTQYF
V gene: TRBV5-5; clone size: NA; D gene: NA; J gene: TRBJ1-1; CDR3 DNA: TGTGCCAGCAGCTCCGGGGGGGACACTGAAGCTTTCTTT; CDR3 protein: CASSSGGDTEAFF
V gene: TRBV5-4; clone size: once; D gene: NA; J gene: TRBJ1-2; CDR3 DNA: TGTGCCAGCAGCCTACAGGGAAACTATGGCTACACCTTC; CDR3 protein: CASSLQGNYGYTF
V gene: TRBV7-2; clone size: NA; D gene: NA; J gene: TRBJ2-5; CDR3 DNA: TGTGCCAGCAGCCCACAAACAGGGTTGGAGACCCAGTACTTC; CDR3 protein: CASSPQTGLETQYF
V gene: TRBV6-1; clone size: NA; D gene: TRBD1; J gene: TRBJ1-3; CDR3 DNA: TGTGCCAGCAGACAGGGGGCGAGCTCTGGAAACACCATATATTTT; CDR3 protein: CASRQGASSGNTIYF
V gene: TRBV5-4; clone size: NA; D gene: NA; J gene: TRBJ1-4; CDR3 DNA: TGTGCCAGCAGCAGTGACACAACTAATGAAAAACTGTTTTTT; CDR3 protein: CASSSDTTNEKLFF
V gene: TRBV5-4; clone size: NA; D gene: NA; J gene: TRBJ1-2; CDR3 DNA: TGTGCCAGCAGCTTGGCGGGGAACTATGGCTACACCTTC; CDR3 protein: CASSLAGNYGYTF
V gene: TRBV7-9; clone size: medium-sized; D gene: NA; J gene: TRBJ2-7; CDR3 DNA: TGTGCCAGCAGCTTAGAGGGGGTGGGGGCCGAGCAGTACTTC; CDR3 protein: CASSLEGVGAEQYF
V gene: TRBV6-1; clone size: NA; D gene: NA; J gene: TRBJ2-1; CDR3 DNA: TGTGCCAGCAGTGAAAATCGCTACAATGAGCAGTTCTTC; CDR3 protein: CASSENRYNEQFF
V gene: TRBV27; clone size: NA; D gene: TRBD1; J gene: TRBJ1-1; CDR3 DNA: TGTGCCAGAGATTGGACAGGTCGAGCTGGGACTGAAGCTTTCTTT; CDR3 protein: CARDWTGRAGTEAFF
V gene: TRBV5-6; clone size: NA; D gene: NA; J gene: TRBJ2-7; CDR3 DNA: TGTGCCAGCAGCTTGTCGGGCTACGAGCAGTACTTC; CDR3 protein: CASSLSGYEQYF
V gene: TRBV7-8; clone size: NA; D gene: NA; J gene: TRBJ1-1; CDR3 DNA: TGTGCCAGCAGCTTAGCGTACCGGGACATCCGATCCATGAACACTGAAGCTTTCTTT; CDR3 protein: CASSLAYRDIRSMNTEAFF
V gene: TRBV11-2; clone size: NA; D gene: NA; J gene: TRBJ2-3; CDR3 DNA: TGTGCCAGCAGCTTAGCGGGCAGGGAGGCAGATACGCAGTATTTT; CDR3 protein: CASSLAGREADTQYF
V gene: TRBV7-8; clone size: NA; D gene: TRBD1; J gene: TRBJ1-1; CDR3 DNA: TGTGCCAGCAGCTTGGGGGACAGCAACACTGAAGCTTTCTTT; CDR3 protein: CASSLGDSNTEAFF
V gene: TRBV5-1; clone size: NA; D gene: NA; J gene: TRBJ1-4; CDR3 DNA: TGCGCCAGCAGCTTGGAACAGGGTGTGAGTGAAAAACTGTTTTTT; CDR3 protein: CASSLEQGVSEKLFF
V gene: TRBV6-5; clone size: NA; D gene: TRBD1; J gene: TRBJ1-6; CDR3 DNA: TGTGCCAGCGGGACAGACTATAATTCACCCCTCCACTTT; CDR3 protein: CASGTDYNSPLHF
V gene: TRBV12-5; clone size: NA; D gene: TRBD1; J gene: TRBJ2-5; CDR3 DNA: TGTGCTAGTGGTTCGACAGGGTTAGAGACCCAGTACTTC; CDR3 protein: CASGSTGLETQYF
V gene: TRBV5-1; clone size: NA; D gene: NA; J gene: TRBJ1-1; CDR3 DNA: TGCGCCAGCGGCTCTGGACAGACTAACACTGAAGCTTTCTTT; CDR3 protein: CASGSGQTNTEAFF
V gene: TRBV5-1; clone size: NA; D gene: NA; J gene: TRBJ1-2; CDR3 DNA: TGCGCCAGCAGCTCAGGCCAATCGGGGGGCTACACCTTC; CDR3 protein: CASSSGQSGGYTF
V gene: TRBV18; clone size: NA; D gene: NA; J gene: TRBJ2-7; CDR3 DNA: TGTGCCAGCTCACCCGCGACTGGGAGCTACGAGCAGTACTTC; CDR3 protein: CASSPATGSYEQYF
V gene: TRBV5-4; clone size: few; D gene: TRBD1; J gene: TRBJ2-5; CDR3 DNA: TGTGCCAGCAGCTTCCGGGACAGGGAAGAGACCCAGTACTTC; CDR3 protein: CASSFRDREETQYF
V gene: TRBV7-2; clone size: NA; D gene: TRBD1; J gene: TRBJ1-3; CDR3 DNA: TGTGCCAGCAGCTACATTCCGGGACAGGGCGGAAACACCATATATTTT; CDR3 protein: CASSYIPGQGGNTIYF
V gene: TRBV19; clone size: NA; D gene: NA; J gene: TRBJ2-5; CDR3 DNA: TGTGCCAGTAGTATCCAAGGGAGGCAAGAGACCCAGTACTTC; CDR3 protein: CASSIQGRQETQYF
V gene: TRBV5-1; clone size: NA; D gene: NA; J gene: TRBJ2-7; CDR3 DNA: TGCGCCAGCAGACTTACTTACGACAGGATGACCTCCTACGAGCAGTACTTC; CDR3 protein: CASRLTYDRMTSYEQYF
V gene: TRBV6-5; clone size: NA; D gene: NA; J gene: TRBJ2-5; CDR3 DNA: TGTGCCAGCAGTTCCCGGACAGAGCAAGAGACCCAGTACTTC; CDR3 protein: CASSSRTEQETQYF